This T cell receptor beta chain was sequenced for a study of T cells in Graves' hyperthyroidism and ophthalmopathy. Disease lasting under 3 months, a NOSPECS grade of at least 4, and a Clinical Activity Score of at least 3 were features of the ophthalmopathy patients. Each diagnosis drew on symptoms, thyroxine, TRAb, thyroid ultrasound and orbital computed tomography findings. CDR3 length: 13 amino acids. Trimming took off 3 bases at V and 14 bases at J, with 18 bases between the two ends. Germline CDR1 KGHSH, CDR2 LQKENI. Amplified regions were TCR beta CDR3 sequences from RNA transcripts. First-round RT-PCR with HTBI primers amplified the TCR CDR3 region. Each CDR3 protein gets one entry after TCRdb re-called the multiplex PCR reads with MiXCR. This sample has over 350,000 distinct CDR3 sequences, with about a fifth found just once. Study conclusions and caveats: Before onset, by a median of about six months, the model predicted ophthalmopathy.

This clonotype was recorded many times. What it recognizes is unknown. The sample comprised blood. The origin of this receptor is a man aged 18 to 30 with Graves' ophthalmopathy. The V gene is TRBV18, the J gene TRBJ2-3; D not certain. CDR3: CASSPYTSEVLYF. DNA of the CDR3: TGTGCCAGCTCACCCTATACCTCAGAAGTTCTGTATTTT.